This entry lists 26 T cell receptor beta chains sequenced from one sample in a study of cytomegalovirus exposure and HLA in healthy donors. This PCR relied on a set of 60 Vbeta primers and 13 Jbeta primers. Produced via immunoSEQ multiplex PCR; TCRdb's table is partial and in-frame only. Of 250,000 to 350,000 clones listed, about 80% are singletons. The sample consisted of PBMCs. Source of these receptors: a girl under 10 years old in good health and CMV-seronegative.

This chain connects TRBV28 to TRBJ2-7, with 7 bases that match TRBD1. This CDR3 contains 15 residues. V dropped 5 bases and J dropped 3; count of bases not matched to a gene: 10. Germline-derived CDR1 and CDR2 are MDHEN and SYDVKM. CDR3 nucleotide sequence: TGTGCCAGCAGTAATGACAGGGCGCTCCTCTACGAGCAGTACTTC. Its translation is CASSNDRALLYEQYF.

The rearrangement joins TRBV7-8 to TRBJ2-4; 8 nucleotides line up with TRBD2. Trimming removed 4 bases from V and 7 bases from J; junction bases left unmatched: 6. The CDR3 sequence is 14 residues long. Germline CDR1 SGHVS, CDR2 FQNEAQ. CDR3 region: CASSSLRGDNIQYF. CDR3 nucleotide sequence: TGTGCCAGCAGCTCGCTGCGGGGGGATAACATTCAGTACTTC.

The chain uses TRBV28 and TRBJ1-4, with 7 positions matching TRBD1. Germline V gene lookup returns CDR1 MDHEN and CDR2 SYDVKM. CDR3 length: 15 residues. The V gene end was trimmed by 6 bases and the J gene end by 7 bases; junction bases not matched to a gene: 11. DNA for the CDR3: TGTGCCAGCAGCCACGACAGGGCTGGAGGTGAAAAACTGTTTTTT. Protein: CASSHDRAGGEKLFF.

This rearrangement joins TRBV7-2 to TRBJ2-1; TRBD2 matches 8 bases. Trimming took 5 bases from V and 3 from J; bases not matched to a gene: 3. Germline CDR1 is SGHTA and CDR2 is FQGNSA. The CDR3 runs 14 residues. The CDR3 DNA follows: TGTGCCAGCAGCGGCCGGGGGGGCTACAATGAGCAGTTCTTC. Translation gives CASSGRGGYNEQFF. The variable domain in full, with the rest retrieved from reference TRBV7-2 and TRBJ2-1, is GAGVSQSPSNKVTEKGKDVELRCDPISGHTALYWYRQSLGQGLEFLIYFQGNSAPDKSGLPSDRFSAERTGGSVSTLTIQRTQQEDSAVYLCASSGRGGYNEQFFGPGTRLTVL.

The CDR3 nucleotides read TGTGCCACCAGCGGGACTAGGTACAATGAGCAGTTCTTC. Translating it yields CATSGTRYNEQFF. The chain carries TRBV15 and TRBJ2-1; 8 bases map to TRBD2. The CDR3 runs to 13 residues. The V gene's germline CDR1 is LNHNV and CDR2 YYDKDF (reference sequence). V gave up 5 bases and J gave up 4 bases; unmatched junction bases: 1.

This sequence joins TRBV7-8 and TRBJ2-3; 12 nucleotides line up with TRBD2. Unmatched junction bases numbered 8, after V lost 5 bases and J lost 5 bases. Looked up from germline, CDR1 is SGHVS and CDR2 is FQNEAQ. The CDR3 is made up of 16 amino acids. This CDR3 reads CASSPSSGGALDTQYF. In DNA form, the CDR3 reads TGTGCCAGCAGCCCCTCTAGCGGGGGGGCCTTAGATACGCAGTATTTT.

The CDR3 here is CARSFGGGTEAFF. CDR3 sequence (DNA): TGTGCCAGAAGCTTCGGGGGAGGGACTGAAGCTTTCTTT. The chain recombines TRBV5-3 with TRBJ1-1; weak D call: TRBD1 (5 bases). TRBV5-3 is reported as an ORF; its role is uncertain. Trimming took 2 bases from V and 5 from J, leaving 10 bases between them. The CDR3 loop spans 13 amino acids.

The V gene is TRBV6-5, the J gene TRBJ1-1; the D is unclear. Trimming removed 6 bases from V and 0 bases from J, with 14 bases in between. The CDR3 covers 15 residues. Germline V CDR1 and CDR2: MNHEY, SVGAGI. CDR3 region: CASRRLLVLNTEAFF. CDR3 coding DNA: TGTGCCAGCAGGCGACTCCTAGTGTTGAACACTGAAGCTTTCTTT.

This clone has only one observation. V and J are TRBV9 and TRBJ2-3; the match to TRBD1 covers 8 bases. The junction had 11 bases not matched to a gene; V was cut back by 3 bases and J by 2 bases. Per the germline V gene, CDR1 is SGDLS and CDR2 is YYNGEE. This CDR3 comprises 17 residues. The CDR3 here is CASSAGQGPLFTDTQYF. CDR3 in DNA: TGTGCCAGCAGCGCTGGACAGGGCCCCCTCTTCACAGATACGCAGTATTTT.

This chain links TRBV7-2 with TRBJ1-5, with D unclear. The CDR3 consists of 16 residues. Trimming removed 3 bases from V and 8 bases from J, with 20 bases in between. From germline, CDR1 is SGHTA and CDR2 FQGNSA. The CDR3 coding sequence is TGTGCCAGCAGCTTTAGTTCAGATAGAGGGCAGAAGCCCCAGCATTTT. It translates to CASSFSSDRGQKPQHF. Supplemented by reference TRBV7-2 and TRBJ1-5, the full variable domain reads GAGVSQSPSNKVTEKGKDVELRCDPISGHTALYWYRQSLGQGLEFLIYFQGNSAPDKSGLPSDRFSAERTGGSVSTLTIQRTQQEDSAVYLCASSFSSDRGQKPQHFGDGTRLSIL.

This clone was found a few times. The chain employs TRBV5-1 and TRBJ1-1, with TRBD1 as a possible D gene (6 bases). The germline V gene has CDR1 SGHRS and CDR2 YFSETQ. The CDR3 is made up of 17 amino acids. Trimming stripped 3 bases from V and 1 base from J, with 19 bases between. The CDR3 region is CASSWGLQGAWNTEAFF. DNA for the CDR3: TGCGCCAGCAGCTGGGGGCTACAGGGTGCATGGAACACTGAAGCTTTCTTT.

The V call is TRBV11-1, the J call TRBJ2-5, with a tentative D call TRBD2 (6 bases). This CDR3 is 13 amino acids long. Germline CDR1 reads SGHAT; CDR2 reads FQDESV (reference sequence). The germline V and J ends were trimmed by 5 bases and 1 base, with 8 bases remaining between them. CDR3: CASSPGLQETQYF. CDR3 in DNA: TGTGCCAGCAGCCCGGGACTCCAAGAGACCCAGTACTTC.

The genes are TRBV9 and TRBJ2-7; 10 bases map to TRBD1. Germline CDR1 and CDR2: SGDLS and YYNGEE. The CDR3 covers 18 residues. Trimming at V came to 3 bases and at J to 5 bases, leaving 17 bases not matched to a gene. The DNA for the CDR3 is TGTGCCAGCAGCGGAGACCCCAGCGACAGGGGGCTATTCGACGAGCAGTACTTC. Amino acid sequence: CASSGDPSDRGLFDEQYF.

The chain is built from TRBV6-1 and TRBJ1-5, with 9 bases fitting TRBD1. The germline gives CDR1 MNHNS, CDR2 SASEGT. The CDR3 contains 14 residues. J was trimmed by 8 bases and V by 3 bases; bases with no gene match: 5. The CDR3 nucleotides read TGTGCCAGCAGTGAGGGGGACAGGGTCGAGCCCCAGCATTTT. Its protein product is CASSEGDRVEPQHF.

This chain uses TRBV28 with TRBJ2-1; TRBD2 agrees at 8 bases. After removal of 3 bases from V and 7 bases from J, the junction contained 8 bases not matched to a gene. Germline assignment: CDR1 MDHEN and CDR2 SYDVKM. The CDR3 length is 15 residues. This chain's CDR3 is CASSLAGGPLNEQFF. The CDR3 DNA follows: TGTGCCAGCAGTTTGGCGGGAGGCCCCTTAAATGAGCAGTTCTTC.

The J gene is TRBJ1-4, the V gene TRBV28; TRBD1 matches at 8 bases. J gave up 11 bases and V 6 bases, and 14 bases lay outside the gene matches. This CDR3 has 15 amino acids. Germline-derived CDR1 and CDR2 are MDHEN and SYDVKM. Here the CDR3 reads CASRIFGQGVAKLFF. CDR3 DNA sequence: TGTGCCAGCAGGATATTCGGACAGGGAGTGGCGAAACTGTTTTTT.

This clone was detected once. The CDR3 protein is CASRLRGGGYTF. DNA of the CDR3: TGTGCCAGCAGGCTCAGGGGTGGCGGCTACACCTTC. This chain links TRBV2 with TRBJ1-2; D is perhaps TRBD1 (6 bases). Trimming took off 6 bases at V and 8 bases at J, with 13 bases between the two ends. The CDR3 has 12 amino acids. CDR1 SNHLY and CDR2 FYNNEI come from the germline V gene.

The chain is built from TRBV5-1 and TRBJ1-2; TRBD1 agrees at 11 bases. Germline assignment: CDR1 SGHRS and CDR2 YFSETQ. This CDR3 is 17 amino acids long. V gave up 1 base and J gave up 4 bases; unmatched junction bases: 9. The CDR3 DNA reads TGCGCCAGCAGCTTGAGCCGGACAGGGGGCGTTGTCTATGGCTACACCTTC. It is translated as CASSLSRTGGVVYGYTF.

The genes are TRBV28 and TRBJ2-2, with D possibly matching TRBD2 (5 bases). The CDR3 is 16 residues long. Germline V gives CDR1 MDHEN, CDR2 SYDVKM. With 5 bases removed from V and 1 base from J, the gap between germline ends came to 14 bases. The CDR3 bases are TGTGCCAGCAGTGCGATACTAGGTTGGAACACCGGGGAGCTGTTTTTT. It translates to CASSAILGWNTGELFF.

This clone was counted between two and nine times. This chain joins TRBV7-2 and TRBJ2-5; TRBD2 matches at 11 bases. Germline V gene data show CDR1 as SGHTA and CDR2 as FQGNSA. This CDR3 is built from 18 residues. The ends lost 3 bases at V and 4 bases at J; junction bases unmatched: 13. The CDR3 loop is CASSFFRLLAGGRETQYF. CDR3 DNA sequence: TGTGCCAGCAGCTTTTTCCGCCTATTAGCGGGAGGGAGAGAGACCCAGTACTTC.

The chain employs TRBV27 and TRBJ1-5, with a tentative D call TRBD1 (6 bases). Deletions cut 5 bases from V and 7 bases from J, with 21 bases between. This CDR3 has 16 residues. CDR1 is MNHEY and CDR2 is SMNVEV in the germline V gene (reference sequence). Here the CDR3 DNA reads TGTGCCAGCAGTCCTCATATAGCAGGGGAAGGCCAGCCCCAGCATTTT. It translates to CASSPHIAGEGQPQHF.

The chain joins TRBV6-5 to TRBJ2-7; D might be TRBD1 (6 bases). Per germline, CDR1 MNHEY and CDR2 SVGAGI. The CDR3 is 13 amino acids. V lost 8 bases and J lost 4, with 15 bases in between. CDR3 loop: CASGQGPGYEQYF. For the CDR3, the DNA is TGTGCCAGCGGGCAGGGGCCGGGATACGAGCAGTACTTC.

This CDR3 is CASHRRERHTQYF. In nucleotides, the CDR3 is TGTGCCAGCCATCGGCGGGAGAGGCATACGCAGTATTTT. V is TRBV28 and J is TRBJ2-3; 7 nucleotides align to TRBD2. The V gene's germline CDR1 is MDHEN and CDR2 SYDVKM. The ends lost 8 bases at V and 7 bases at J; junction bases unmatched: 9. The CDR3 length is 13 residues.

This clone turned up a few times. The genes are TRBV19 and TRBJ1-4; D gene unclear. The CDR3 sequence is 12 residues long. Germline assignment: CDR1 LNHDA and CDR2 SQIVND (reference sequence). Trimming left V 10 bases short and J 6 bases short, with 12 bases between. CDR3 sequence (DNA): TGTGCCACTGGGCCGCGGGATGAAAAACTGTTTTTT. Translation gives CATGPRDEKLFF.

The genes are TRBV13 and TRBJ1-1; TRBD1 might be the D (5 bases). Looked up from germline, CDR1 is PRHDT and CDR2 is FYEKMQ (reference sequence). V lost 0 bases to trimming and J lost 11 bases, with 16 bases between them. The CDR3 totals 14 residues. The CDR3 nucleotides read TGTGCCAGCAGCTTAGGCGGCGGGATAGGGGCGGCTTTCTTT. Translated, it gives CASSLGGGIGAAFF.

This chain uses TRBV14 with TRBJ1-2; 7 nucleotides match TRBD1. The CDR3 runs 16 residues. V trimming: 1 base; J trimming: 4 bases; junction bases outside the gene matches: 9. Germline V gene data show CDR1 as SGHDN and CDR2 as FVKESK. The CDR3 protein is CASSQVGTESPYGYTF. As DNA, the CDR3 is TGTGCCAGCAGCCAAGTGGGGACAGAGAGCCCCTATGGCTACACCTTC. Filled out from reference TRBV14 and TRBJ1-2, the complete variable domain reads EAGVTQFPSHSVIEKGQTVTLRCDPISGHDNLYWYRRVMGKEIKFLLHFVKESKQDESGMPNNRFLAERTGGTYSTLKVQPAELEDSGVYFCASSQVGTESPYGYTFGSGTRLTVV.